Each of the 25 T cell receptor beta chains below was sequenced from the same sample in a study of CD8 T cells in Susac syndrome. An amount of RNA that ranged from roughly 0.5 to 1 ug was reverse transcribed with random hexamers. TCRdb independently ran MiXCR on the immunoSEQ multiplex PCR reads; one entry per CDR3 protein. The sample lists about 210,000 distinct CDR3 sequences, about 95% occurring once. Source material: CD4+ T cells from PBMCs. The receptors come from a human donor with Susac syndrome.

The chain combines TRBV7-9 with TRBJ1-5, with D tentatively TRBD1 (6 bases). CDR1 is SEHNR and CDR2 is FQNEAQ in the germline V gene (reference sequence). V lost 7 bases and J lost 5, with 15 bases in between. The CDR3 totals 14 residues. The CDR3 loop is CASTQGLPDQPQHF. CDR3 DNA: TGTGCCAGCACCCAGGGGCTCCCTGATCAGCCCCAGCATTTT.

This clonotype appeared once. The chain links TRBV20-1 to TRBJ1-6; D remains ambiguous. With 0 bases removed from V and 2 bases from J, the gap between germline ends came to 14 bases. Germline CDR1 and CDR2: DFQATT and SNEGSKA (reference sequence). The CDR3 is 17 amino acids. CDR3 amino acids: CSARDSSKVPYNSPLHF. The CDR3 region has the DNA TGCAGTGCTAGAGATTCCTCGAAGGTGCCCTATAATTCACCCCTCCACTTT.

The CDR3 spells CASSIGPLRPQHF. The CDR3 DNA reads TGTGCCAGTAGTATAGGGCCCCTCCGGCCCCAGCATTTT. The chain is built from TRBV19 and TRBJ1-5, with unresolved D. The ends were cut back, 1 base at V and 9 bases at J, with 10 bases in the middle. The germline V gene encodes CDR1 LNHDA and CDR2 SQIVND (reference sequence). The CDR3 sequence is 13 residues long.

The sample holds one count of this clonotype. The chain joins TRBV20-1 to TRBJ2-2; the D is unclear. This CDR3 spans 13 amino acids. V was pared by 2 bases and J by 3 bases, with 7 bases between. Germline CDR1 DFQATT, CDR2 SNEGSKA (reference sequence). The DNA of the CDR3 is TGCAGTGCTAGACAGGTGGACACCGGGGAGCTGTTTTTT. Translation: CSARQVDTGELFF.

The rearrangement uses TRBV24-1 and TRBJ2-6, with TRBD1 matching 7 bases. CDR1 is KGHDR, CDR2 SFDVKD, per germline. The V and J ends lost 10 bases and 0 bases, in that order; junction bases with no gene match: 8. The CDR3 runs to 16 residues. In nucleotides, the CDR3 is TGTGCCACAGGAGGACAGGACCGCTCTGGGGCCAACGTCCTGACTTTC. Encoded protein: CATGGQDRSGANVLTF.

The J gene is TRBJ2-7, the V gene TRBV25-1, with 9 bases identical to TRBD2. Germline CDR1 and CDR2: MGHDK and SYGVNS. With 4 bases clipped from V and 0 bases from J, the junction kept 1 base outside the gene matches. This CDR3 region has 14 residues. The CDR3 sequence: CASSVAGDSYEQYF. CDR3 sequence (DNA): TGTGCCAGCAGTGTAGCGGGGGACTCCTACGAGCAGTACTTC.

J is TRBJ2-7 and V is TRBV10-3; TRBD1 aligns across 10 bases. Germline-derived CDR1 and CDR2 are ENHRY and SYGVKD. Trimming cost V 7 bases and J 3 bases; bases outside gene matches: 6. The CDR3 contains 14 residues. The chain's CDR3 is CAIIPRDRGYEQYF. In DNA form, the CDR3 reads TGTGCCATCATTCCGCGGGACAGGGGCTACGAGCAGTACTTC.

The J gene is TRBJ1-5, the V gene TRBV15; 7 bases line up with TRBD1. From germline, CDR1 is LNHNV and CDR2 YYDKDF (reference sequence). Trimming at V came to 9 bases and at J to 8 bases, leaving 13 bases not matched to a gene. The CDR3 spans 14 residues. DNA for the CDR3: TGTGCCACAGCTTCCAGGGGGATTGTGGAGCCCCAGCATTTT. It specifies CATASRGIVEPQHF.

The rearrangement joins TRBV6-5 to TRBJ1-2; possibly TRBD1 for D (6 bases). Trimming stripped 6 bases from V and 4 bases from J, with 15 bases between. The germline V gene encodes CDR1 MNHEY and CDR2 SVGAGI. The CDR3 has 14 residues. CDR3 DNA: TGTGCCAGCAGGACCAGGGGTTCAGGCTATGGCTACACCTTC. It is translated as CASRTRGSGYGYTF.

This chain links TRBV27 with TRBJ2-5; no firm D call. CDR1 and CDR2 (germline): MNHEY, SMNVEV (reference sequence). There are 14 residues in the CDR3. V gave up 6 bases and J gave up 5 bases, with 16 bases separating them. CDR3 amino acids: CASSQSDRRETQYF. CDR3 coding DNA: TGTGCCAGCAGCCAATCTGACCGCAGGGAGACCCAGTACTTC.

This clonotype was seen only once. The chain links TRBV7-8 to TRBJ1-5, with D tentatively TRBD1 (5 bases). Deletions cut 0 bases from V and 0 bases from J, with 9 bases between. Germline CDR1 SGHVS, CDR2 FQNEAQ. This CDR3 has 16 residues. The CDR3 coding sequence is TGTGCCAGCAGCTTAGCGCCGACAGATAGCAATCAGCCCCAGCATTTT. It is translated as CASSLAPTDSNQPQHF.

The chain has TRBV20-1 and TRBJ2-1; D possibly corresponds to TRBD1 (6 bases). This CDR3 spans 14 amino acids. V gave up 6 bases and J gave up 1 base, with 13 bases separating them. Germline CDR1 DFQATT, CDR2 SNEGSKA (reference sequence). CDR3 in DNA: TGCAGTGCCCCCCACAGGGCATCCTACAATGAGCAGTTCTTC. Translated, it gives CSAPHRASYNEQFF.

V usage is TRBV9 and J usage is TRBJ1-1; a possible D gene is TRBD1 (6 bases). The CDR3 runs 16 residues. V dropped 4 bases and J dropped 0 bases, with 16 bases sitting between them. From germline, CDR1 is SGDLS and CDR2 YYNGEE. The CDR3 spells CASSPRAGAVNTEAFF. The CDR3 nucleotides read TGTGCCAGCAGCCCCCGTGCGGGGGCGGTGAACACTGAAGCTTTCTTT.

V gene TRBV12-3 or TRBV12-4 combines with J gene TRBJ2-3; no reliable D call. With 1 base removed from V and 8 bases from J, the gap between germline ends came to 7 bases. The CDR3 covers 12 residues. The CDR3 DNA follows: TGTGCCAGCAGTTTAGTATACGGTACGCAGTATTTT. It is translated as CASSLVYGTQYF.

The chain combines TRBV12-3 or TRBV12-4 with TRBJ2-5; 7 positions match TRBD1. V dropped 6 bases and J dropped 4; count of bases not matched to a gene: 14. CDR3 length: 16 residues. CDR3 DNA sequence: TGTGCCAGCAGGACTACTTCAGAGGGGGCGCGAGAGACCCAGTACTTC. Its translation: CASRTTSEGARETQYF.

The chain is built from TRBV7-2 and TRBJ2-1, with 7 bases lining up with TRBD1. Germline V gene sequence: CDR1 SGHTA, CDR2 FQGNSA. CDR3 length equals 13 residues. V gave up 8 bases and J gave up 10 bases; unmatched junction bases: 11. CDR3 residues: CASASGQSREQFF. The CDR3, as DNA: TGTGCCAGCGCTTCGGGACAGTCGCGGGAGCAGTTCTTC.

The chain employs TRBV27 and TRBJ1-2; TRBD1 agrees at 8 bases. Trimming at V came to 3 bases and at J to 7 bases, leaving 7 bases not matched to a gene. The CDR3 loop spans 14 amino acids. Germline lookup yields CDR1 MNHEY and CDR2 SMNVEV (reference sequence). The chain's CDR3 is CASSFRQGRGGYTF. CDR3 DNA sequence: TGTGCCAGCAGTTTTCGACAGGGGCGAGGTGGCTACACCTTC.

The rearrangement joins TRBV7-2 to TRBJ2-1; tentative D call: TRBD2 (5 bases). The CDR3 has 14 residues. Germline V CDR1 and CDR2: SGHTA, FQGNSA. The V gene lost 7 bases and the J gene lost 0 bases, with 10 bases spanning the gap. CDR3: CASTRTSSYNEQFF. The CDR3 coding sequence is TGTGCCAGCACCCGGACTTCCTCCTACAATGAGCAGTTCTTC.

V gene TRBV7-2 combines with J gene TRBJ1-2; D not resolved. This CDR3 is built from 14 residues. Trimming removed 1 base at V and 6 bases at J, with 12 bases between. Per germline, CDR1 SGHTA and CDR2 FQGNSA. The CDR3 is CASSLEVDHHGYTF. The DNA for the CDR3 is TGTGCCAGCAGCTTAGAAGTAGACCACCATGGCTACACCTTC.

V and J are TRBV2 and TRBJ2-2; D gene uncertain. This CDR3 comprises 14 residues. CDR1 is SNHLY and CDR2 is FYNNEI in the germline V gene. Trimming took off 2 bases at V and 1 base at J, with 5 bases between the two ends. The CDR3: CASSETVNTGELFF. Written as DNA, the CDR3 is TGTGCCAGCAGTGAAACGGTGAACACCGGGGAGCTGTTTTTT.

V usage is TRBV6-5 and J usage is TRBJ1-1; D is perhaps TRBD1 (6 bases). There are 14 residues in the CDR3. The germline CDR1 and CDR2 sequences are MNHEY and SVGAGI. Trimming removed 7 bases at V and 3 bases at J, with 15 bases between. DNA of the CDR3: TGTGCCAGCACCTCAAGGGGGGTTGACACTGAAGCTTTCTTT. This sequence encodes CASTSRGVDTEAFF.

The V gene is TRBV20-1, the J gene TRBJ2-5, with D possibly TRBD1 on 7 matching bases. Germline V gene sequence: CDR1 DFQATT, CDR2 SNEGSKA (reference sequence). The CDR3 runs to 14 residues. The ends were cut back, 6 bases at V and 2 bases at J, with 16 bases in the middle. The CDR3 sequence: CSARGGTVQETQYF. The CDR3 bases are TGCAGTGCCCGAGGGGGGACAGTTCAAGAGACCCAGTACTTC.

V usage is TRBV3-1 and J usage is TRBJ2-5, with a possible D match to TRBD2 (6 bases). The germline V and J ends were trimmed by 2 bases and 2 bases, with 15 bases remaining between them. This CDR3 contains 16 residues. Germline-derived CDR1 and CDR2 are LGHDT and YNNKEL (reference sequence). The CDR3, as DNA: TGTGCCAGCAGCCAATCCCCCGGTGGGGGGCAAGAGACCCAGTACTTC. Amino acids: CASSQSPGGGQETQYF.

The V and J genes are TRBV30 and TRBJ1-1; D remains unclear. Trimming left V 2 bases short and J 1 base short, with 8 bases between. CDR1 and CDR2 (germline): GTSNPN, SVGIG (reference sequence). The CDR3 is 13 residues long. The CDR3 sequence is CAWSYRPNTEAFF. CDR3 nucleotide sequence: TGTGCCTGGAGTTATAGGCCGAACACTGAAGCTTTCTTT.

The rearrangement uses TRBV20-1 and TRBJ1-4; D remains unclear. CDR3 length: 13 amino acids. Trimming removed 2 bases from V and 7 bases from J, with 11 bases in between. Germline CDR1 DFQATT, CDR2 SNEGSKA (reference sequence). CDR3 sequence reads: CSARQDPAEKLFF. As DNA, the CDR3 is TGCAGTGCTAGACAAGATCCCGCTGAAAAACTGTTTTTT.